The present entry profiles one T cell receptor beta chain with its context. What this receptor recognizes is not known. Base qualities are not provided; no much larger clone lies one nucleotide away. In Seattle, one collaborating source enrolled patients while the infection was active and tracked those patients longitudinally over the course of disease. Each collaborating institution followed its own protocols to collect whole blood in K2EDTA tubes. For TCRbeta analysis, collaborator samples were shipped as frozen whole blood, as isolated PBMCs, or as DNA extracted from either sample type. The data were obtained in a study of blood T cell repertoires in COVID-19 (dated by TCRdb to between 2020 and 2021). In the study overall: The collaborator samples originated in the United States, Italy and Spain and spanned the acute and convalescent phases of COVID-19. The material from the prospective study consisted of cDNA or gDNA derived from T cells, B-cell-depleted T cells, or PBMCs. Subjects who had been exposed to COVID-19, were actively infected with it, or had recovered from it provided the deeply sampled blood TCRbeta repertoires that made up the dataset. A freely available public database, intended as a resource for researchers studying the immune response to SARS-CoV-2, is where the repertoires were released. Samples were obtained from the ongoing ImmuneRACE study (first 160 participants) and from approximately 1,200 subjects provided by 6 global collaborators. Nearly every sample came with metadata listing a de-identified subject ID, COVID-19 status, age in years and sex. Where available, HLA class I and class II types were taken from metadata supplied by the sample provider and were not determined by assay-based typing. The research as a whole found: The amount of clinical and demographic metadata varied by source and participant and was provided uncurated.

V is clipped by 5 bases and J by 7 bases, and the sequence between their germline boundaries is 12 bases long. From a lookup of the germline V gene, CDR1 and CDR2 are SGHTA and FQGNSA. There are 13 amino acids in the CDR3, from cysteine to phenylalanine inclusive. CDR3 DNA only is kept here, 39 bases in frame from base 1. TCRbeta CDR3 regions were amplified from genomic DNA by means of the immunoSEQ Assay, a bias-controlled multiplex PCR. From the authors' description of their analysis: Nucleated cell counts per sample were estimated from amplification of reference gene primers within the assay. To quantify the absolute abundance of each unique TCRbeta CDR3 rearrangement, sequence reads were collapsed and filtered. For each sample, productive Simpson clonality was calculated as the square root of Simpson's diversity index over productive rearrangements. Entries here come from immuneACCESS through TCRdb and include only in-frame sequences with V and J called. Some clones fail to appear in such tables; in the studies checked, an unresolved V gene covers under half of the shortfall, and the cause of the remainder is unknown. V, J and clone size reflect that table, while D and trimming were determined from the DNA. Here the sample has some 170,000 clones; more than 80% occur a single time. Approximately 9.9% of the sample is taken by the ten largest.

Sequencing was done on a sample of peripheral blood. This clonotype was obtained from a middle-aged woman with COVID-19, enrolled during active disease. This sequence uses TRBV7-2 and TRBJ2-4, and TRBD1 may be the D gene, going by 6 matching bases. CDR3 reads: CASSGRTVNIQYF. The DNA reads TGTGCCAGCAGCGGGCGGACAGTCAACATTCAGTACTTC. The full variable domain, with segments outside the CDR3 supplied by the reference TRBV7-2 and TRBJ2-4 proteins, appears as GAGVSQSPSNKVTEKGKDVELRCDPISGHTALYWYRQSLGQGLEFLIYFQGNSAPDKSGLPSDRFSAERTGGSVSTLTIQRTQQEDSAVYLCASSGRTVNIQYFGAGTRLSVL.